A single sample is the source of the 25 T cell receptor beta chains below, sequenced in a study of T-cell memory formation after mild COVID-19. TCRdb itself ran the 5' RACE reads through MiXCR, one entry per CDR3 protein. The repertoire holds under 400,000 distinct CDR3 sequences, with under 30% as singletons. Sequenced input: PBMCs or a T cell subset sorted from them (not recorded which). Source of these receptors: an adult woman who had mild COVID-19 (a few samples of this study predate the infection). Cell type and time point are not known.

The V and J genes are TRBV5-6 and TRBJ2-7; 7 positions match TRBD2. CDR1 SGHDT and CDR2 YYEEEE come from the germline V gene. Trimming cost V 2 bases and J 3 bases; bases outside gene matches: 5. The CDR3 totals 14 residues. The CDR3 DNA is TGTGCCAGCAGCTTTGTAGCGGGTAACTACGAGCAGTACTTC. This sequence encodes CASSFVAGNYEQYF.

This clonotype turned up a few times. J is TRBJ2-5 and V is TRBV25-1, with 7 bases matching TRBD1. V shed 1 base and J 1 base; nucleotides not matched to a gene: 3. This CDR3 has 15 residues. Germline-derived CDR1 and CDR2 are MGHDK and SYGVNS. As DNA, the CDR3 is TGTGCCAGCAGTGAATGGGGGACAGCCCAAGAGACCCAGTACTTC. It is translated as CASSEWGTAQETQYF.

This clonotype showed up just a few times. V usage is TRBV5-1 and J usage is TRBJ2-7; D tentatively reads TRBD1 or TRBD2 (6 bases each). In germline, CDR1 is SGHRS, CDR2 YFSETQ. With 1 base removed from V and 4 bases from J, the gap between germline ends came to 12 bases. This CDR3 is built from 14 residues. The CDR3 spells CASSLKGGVYEQYF. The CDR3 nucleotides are TGCGCCAGCAGCTTGAAGGGGGGCGTATACGAGCAGTACTTC.

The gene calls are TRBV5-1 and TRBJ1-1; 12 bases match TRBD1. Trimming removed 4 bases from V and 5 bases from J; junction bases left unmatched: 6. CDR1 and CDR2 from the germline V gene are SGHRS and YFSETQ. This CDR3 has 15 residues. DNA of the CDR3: TGCGCCAGCAGCCTGGGACAGGGGGCGCTAACTGAAGCTTTCTTT. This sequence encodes CASSLGQGALTEAFF.

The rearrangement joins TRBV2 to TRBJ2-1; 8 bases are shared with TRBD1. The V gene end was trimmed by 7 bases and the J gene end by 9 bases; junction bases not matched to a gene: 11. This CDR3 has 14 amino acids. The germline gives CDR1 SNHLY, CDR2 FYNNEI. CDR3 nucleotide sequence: TGTGCCAGCAAGGTGACAGGGGACTTCGGTGAGCAGTTCTTC. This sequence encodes CASKVTGDFGEQFF.

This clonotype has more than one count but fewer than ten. The CDR3 bases are TGTGCCAGCAGTTTTTATAGCGGCAGGGGTAACACTGAAGCTTTCTTT. Translating it yields CASSFYSGRGNTEAFF. The chain is built from TRBV12-3 or TRBV12-4 and TRBJ1-1; tentative D call: TRBD1 (6 bases). The length of the CDR3 is 16 residues. V was cut by 3 bases and J by 2 bases, with 16 bases left in between.

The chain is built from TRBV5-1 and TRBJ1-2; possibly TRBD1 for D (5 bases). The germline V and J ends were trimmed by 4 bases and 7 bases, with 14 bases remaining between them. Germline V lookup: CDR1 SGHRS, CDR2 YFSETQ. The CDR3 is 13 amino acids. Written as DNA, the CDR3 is TGCGCCAGCAGCCCAGGGCCGTCAGGTGGCTACACCTTC. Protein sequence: CASSPGPSGGYTF.

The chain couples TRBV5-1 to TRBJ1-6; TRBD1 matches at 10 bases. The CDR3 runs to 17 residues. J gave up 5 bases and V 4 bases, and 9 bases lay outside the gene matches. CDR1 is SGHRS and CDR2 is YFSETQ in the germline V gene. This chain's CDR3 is CASSREGQGLNNSPLHF. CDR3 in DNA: TGCGCCAGCAGCCGAGAGGGACAGGGGTTAAATAATTCACCCCTCCACTTT.

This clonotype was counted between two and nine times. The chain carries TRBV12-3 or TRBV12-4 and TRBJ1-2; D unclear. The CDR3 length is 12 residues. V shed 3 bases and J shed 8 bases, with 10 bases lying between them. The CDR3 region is CASSFSRNGYTF. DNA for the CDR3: TGTGCCAGCAGTTTTAGTCGCAACGGCTACACCTTC.

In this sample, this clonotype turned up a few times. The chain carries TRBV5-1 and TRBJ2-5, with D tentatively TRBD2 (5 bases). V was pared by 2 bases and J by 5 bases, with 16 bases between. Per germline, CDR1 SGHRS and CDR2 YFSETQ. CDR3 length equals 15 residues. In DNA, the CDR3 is TGCGCCAGCAGCTTTTCGGGGTGGGCCACGGAGACCCAGTACTTC. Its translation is CASSFSGWATETQYF. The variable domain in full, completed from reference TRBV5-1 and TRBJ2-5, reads KAGVTQTPRYLIKTRGQQVTLSCSPISGHRSVSWYQQTPGQGLQFLFEYFSETQRNKGNFPGRFSGRQFSNSRSEMNVSTLELGDSALYLCASSFSGWATETQYFGPGTRLLVL.

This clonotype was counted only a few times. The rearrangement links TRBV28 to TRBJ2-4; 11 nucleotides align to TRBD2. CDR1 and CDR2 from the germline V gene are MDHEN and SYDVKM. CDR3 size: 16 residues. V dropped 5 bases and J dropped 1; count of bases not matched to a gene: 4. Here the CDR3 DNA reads TGTGCCAGCAGTCTCCCTAGCGGGAGGGCCAAAAACATTCAGTACTTC. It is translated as CASSLPSGRAKNIQYF.

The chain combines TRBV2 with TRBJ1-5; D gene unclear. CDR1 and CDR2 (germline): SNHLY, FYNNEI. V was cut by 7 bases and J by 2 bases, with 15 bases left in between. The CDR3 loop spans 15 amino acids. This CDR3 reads CASTFRGPGNQPQHF. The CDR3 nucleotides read TGTGCCAGCACCTTTCGGGGTCCAGGCAATCAGCCCCAGCATTTT.

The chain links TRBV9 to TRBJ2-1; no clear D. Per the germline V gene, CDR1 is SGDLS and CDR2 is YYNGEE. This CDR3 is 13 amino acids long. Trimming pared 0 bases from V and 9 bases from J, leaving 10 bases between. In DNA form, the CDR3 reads TGTGCCAGCAGCGTAGCGGCAGGATCTGAGCAGTTCTTC. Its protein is CASSVAAGSEQFF.

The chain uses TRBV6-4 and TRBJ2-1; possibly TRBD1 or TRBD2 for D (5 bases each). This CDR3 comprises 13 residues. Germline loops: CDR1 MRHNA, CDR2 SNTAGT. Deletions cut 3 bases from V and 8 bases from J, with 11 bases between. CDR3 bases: TGTGCCAGCAGTGAATCGGGGCTTGATGAGCAGTTCTTC. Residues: CASSESGLDEQFF.

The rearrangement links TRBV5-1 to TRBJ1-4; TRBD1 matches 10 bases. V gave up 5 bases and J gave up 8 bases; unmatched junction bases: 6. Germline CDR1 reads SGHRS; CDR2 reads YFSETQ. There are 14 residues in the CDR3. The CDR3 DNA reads TGCGCCAGCAGTCTCGGACAGGGGGGAGAAAAACTGTTTTTT. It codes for CASSLGQGGEKLFF.

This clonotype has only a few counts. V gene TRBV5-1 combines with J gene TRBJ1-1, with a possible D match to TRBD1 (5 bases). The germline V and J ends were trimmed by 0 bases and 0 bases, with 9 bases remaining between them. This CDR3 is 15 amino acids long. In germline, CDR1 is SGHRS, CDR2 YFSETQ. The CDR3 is CASSLGGRVNTEAFF. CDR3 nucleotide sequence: TGCGCCAGCAGCTTGGGGGGCAGGGTGAACACTGAAGCTTTCTTT.

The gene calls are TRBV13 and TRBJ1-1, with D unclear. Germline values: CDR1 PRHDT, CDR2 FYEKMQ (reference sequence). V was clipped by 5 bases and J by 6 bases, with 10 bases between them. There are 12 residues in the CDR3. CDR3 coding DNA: TGTGCCAGCAGCCCCGTTGGCCCTGAAGCTTTCTTT. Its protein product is CASSPVGPEAFF. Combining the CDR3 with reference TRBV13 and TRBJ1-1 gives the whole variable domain AAGVIQSPRHLIKEKRETATLKCYPIPRHDTVYWYQQGPGQDPQFLISFYEKMQSDKGSIPDRFSAQQFSDYHSELNMSSLELGDSALYFCASSPVGPEAFFGQGTRLTVV.

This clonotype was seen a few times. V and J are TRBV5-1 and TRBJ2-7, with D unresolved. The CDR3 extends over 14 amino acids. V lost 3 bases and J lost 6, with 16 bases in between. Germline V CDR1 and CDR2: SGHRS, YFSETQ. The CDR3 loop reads CASSSATEVGEQYF. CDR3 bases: TGCGCCAGCAGCTCGGCTACAGAGGTGGGCGAGCAGTACTTC.

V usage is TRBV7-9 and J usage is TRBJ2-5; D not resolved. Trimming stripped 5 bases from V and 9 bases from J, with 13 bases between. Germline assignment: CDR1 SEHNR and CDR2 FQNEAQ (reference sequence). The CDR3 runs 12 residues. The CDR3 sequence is CASSTANFAQYF. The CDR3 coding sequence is TGTGCCAGCAGCACCGCGAACTTTGCCCAGTACTTC.

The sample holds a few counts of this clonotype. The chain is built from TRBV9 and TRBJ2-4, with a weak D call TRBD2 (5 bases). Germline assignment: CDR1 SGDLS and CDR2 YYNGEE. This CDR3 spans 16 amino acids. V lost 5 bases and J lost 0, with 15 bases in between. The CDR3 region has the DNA TGTGCCAGCAGTCCTGGTGGAGGTGTAGCCAAAAACATTCAGTACTTC. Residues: CASSPGGGVAKNIQYF. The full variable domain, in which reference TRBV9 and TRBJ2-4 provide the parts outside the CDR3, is DSGVTQTPKHLITATGQRVTLRCSPRSGDLSVYWYQQSLDQGLQFLIQYYNGEERAKGNILERFSAQQFPDLHSELNLSSLELGDSALYFCASSPGGGVAKNIQYFGAGTRLSVL.

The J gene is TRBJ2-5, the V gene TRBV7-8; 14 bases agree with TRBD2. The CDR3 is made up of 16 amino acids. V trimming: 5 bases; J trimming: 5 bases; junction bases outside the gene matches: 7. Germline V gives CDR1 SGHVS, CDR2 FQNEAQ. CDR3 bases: TGTGCCAGCAGCCCACGACTAGCGGGAGGGAAGGAGACCCAGTACTTC. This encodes CASSPRLAGGKETQYF.

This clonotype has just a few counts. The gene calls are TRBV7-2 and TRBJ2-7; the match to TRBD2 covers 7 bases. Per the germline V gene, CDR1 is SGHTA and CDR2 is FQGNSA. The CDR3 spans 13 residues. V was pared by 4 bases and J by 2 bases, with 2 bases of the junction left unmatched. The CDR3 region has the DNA TGTGCCAGCAGCTCAGGACTAGCCTACGAGCAGTACTTC. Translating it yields CASSSGLAYEQYF.

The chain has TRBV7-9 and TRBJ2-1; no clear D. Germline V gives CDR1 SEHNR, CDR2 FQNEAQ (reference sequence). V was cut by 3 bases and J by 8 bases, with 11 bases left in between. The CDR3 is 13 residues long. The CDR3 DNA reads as TGTGCCAGCAGCTTGGGTTCTGGGGATGAGCAGTTCTTC. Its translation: CASSLGSGDEQFF.

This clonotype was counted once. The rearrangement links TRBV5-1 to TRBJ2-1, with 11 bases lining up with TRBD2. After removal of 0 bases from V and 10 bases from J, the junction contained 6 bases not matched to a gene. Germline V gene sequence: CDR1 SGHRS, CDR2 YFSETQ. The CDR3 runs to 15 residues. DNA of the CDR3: TGCGCCAGCAGCTTGGCGGCTAGCGGGGGGTACGAGCAGTTCTTC. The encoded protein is CASSLAASGGYEQFF.

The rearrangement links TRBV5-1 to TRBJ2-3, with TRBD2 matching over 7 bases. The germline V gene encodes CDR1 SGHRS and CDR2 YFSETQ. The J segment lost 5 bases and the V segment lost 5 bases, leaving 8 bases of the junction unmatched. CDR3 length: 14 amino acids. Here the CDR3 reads CASSPGTTQDTQYF. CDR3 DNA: TGCGCCAGCAGTCCTGGGACTACACAAGATACGCAGTATTTT.